This T cell receptor (beta chain) was profiled in a study of blood T cell repertoires in COVID-19. Study summary: COVID-19 samples from acute and convalescent phases originated in the United States, Italy and Spain. T cells, B-cell-depleted T cells, or PBMCs provided the cDNA or gDNA that served as material.

Seattle cases were enrolled at active infection and followed longitudinally. Trimming cost V 2 bases and J 2 bases, with 16 bases left between them. CDR3 length: 16 amino acids. Germline loops: CDR1 SGHAT, CDR2 FQNNGV. This clone appeared a single time. Methods used by the authors: How many nucleated cells were present was estimated from reference gene primer amplification. Assay used: immunoSEQ multiplex PCR; TCRdb lists only in-frame clones, some missing. The DNA was the basis for D and trimming; V, J and clone size are from that table. Here the sample spans 250,000 to 350,000 clones, roughly 90% being singletons.

The chain couples TRBV11-2 to TRBJ2-7, with no clear D. The origin of this receptor is a woman aged 30 to 39 with COVID-19, enrolled during active disease. Sequencing was carried out using peripheral blood. In DNA form, the CDR3 reads TGTGCCAGCAGCTTATCCCAGCGCCCCCGGACCTACGAGCAGTACTTC. Protein product: CASSLSQRPRTYEQYF.